This is a list of T cell receptor beta chains from one sample in a study of control samples from healthy donors and cancer patients. Here immunoSEQ multiplex PCR was the method, and the copy in TCRdb shows in-frame clones only, minus some. The table includes fewer than 30,000 clones, approximately 90% detected once. The sample taken for sequencing was PBMCs. The receptors originated from a woman aged 40 to 49 with lung cancer. Each CDR3 is given with its conserved first and last residue. The D gene is left open where the match is weak. Clone sizes are given selectively: once, few, many, or a class where the clone is expanded.

J gene | D gene | clone size | V gene | CDR3 protein | CDR3 DNA
TRBJ2-2 | - | - | TRBV7-9 | CASSSRGTTAGELFF | TGTGCCAGCAGCTCAAGGGGGACCACGGCCGGGGAGCTGTTTTTT
TRBJ1-5 | - | - | TRBV28 | CASSLQGNQPQHF | TGTGCCAGCAGTCTCCAGGGGAATCAGCCCCAGCATTTT
TRBJ1-1 | - | once | TRBV11-3 | CASSEIMNTEAFF | TGTGCCAGCAGCGAAATCATGAACACTGAAGCTTTCTTT
TRBJ2-7 | - | few | TRBV28 | CASTPGGLDEQYF | TGTGCCAGCACCCCTGGGGGGTTGGACGAGCAGTACTTC
TRBJ2-7 | - | - | TRBV20-1 | CSARISYEQYF | TGCAGTGCCAGGATTTCCTACGAGCAGTACTTC
TRBJ1-2 | - | - | TRBV5-1 | CASSSQGFNYGYTF | TGCGCCAGCAGCTCCCAGGGCTTTAACTATGGCTACACCTTC
TRBJ2-2 | - | - | TRBV5-1 | CASSPGMAGELFF | TGCGCCAGCAGTCCCGGGATGGCCGGGGAGCTGTTTTTT
TRBJ2-3 | - | few | TRBV7-9 | CASRKRGSTDTQYF | TGTGCCAGCAGGAAGAGGGGAAGCACAGATACGCAGTATTTT
TRBJ2-1 | TRBD2 | once | TRBV7-2 | CASSSYLTSGGANEQFF | TGTGCCAGCAGCTCCTACTTGACTAGCGGGGGGGCCAATGAGCAGTTCTTC
TRBJ1-1 | - | once | TRBV19 | CASTGRHQQGVDTEAFF | TGTGCCAGTACTGGAAGACACCAACAGGGAGTTGACACTGAAGCTTTCTTT
TRBJ1-2 | TRBD1 | - | TRBV27 | CASRDRGRNYGYTF | TGTGCCAGCCGAGACAGGGGGCGGAACTATGGCTACACCTTC
TRBJ2-1 | TRBD1 | - | TRBV6-4 | CASSLSSGTDYNEQFF | TGTGCCAGCAGTCTCTCCTCCGGGACAGACTACAATGAGCAGTTCTTC
TRBJ2-5 | - | - | TRBV12-3/TRBV12-4 | CASSLNRQETQYF | TGTGCCAGCAGTTTAAATAGGCAAGAGACCCAGTACTTC
TRBJ2-5 | - | - | TRBV7-9 | CASSFVTRETQYF | TGTGCCAGCAGCTTTGTGACCAGAGAGACCCAGTACTTC
TRBJ2-3 | - | - | TRBV27 | CASSPGPNSYTDTQYF | TGTGCCAGCAGTCCGGGACCCAACTCCTACACAGATACGCAGTATTTT
TRBJ2-6 | - | - | TRBV3-1/TRBV3-2 | CASSRAARGANVLTF | TGTGCCAGCAGCCGCGCAGCGCGGGGGGCCAACGTCCTGACTTTC
TRBJ1-5 | TRBD1 | - | TRBV4-1 | CASSQDRGTATYQPQHF | TGCGCCAGCAGCCAAGACCGGGGGACAGCAACATATCAGCCCCAGCATTTT
TRBJ2-1 | - | - | TRBV7-2 | CASSVQGPEQFF | TGTGCCAGCAGCGTACAGGGCCCTGAGCAGTTCTTC
TRBJ1-2 | - | - | TRBV6-1 | CASSEMAEIGGYTF | TGTGCCAGCAGTGAAATGGCAGAGATCGGTGGCTACACCTTC
TRBJ1-2 | - | - | TRBV5-4 | CASSLRGGYGYTF | TGTGCCAGCAGCTTGCGGGGTGGTTATGGCTACACCTTC
TRBJ2-3 | - | - | TRBV5-6 | CASSLAAGRSTDTQYF | TGTGCCAGCAGCTTGGCCGCGGGGCGAAGCACAGATACGCAGTATTTT
TRBJ1-1 | - | - | TRBV21-1 | CASSKGNRRIAFF | TGTGCCAGCAGCAAAGGAAACAGGCGGATCGCTTTCTTT
TRBJ2-1 | - | few | TRBV30 | CAWSEGGASGEQFF | TGTGCCTGGAGTGAGGGGGGGGCTTCGGGTGAGCAGTTCTTC
TRBJ2-2 | - | few | TRBV4-1 | CASSQRDTNTGELFF | TGCGCCAGCAGCCAGAGGGACACGAACACCGGGGAGCTGTTTTTT
TRBJ2-5 | TRBD1 | - | TRBV7-3 | CASSLTGDIQETQYF | TGTGCCAGCAGTTTGACAGGGGATATCCAAGAGACCCAGTACTTC
TRBJ2-7 | - | - | TRBV6-6 | CASSRDRDYEQYF | TGTGCCAGCAGCCGGGACCGAGACTACGAGCAGTACTTC
TRBJ1-4 | - | - | TRBV11-2 | CASSPWGPNDEKLFF | TGTGCCAGCAGCCCATGGGGTCCCAACGATGAAAAACTGTTTTTT
TRBJ2-4 | - | - | TRBV28 | CASSLGQENIQYF | TGTGCCAGCAGCCTGGGACAAGAAAACATTCAGTACTTC
TRBJ1-1 | - | - | TRBV20-1 | CSASLQGDSTEAFF | TGCAGTGCTAGTTTGCAGGGAGATAGCACTGAAGCTTTCTTT
TRBJ1-2 | - | - | TRBV2 | CASSEVGQGGGYTF | TGTGCCAGCAGTGAAGTCGGTCAGGGAGGTGGCTACACCTTC
TRBJ2-1 | TRBD1 | - | TRBV5-1 | CASSSGTGGDEQFF | TGCGCCAGCAGTTCCGGGACAGGGGGGGATGAGCAGTTCTTC
TRBJ1-2 | TRBD1 | - | TRBV10-3 | CAISAGQAHYGYTF | TGTGCCATCAGTGCCGGACAGGCGCACTATGGCTACACCTTC
TRBJ1-2 | - | - | TRBV19 | CASSMGRGDYGYTF | TGTGCCAGTAGTATGGGGAGGGGAGACTATGGCTACACCTTC
TRBJ1-4 | - | - | TRBV19 | CASSIPRTPNEKLFF | TGTGCCAGTAGTATCCCTCGGACGCCTAATGAAAAACTGTTTTTT
TRBJ2-2 | TRBD1 | - | TRBV4-1 | CASSPTIERGLGELFF | TGCGCCAGCAGCCCCACTATAGAAAGGGGGCTTGGGGAGCTGTTTTTT
TRBJ1-1 | - | - | TRBV5-4 | CASSLTGTGTEAFF | TGTGCCAGCAGCTTGACAGGGACGGGAACTGAAGCTTTCTTT